Following are 19 T cell receptor beta chains from one sample sequenced in a study of blood T cell repertoires in COVID-19. Assay: immunoSEQ multiplex PCR; the TCRdb copy retains only in-frame clones and omits some. The sample shows about 170,000 clones, 70% to 90% of them seen only once. The specimen was PBMCs or T cells enriched from blood (not recorded which). These receptors all stem from a woman aged 18-29 years who had recovered from COVID-19.

The chain joins TRBV28 to TRBJ1-4; 11 positions agree with TRBD1. The CDR3 extends over 20 amino acids. Germline CDR1 reads MDHEN; CDR2 reads SYDVKM. The V gene end was trimmed by 1 base and the J gene end by 1 base; junction bases not matched to a gene: 11. The CDR3 sequence: CASSLFRTGGETGTNEKLFF. Here the CDR3 DNA reads TGTGCCAGCAGTTTATTTCGGACAGGGGGCGAAACGGGAACTAATGAAAAACTGTTTTTT. Full variable domain (rest looked up from reference TRBV28 and TRBJ1-4): DVKVTQSSRYLVKRTGEKVFLECVQDMDHENMFWYRQDPGLGLRLIYFSYDVKMKEKGDIPEGYSVSREKKERFSLILESASTNQTSMYLCASSLFRTGGETGTNEKLFFGSGTQLSVL.

This clone was observed a single time. The chain has TRBV27 and TRBJ1-1; D call uncertain. The CDR3 runs 13 residues. CDR1 is MNHEY, CDR2 SMNVEV, per germline (reference sequence). Trimming removed 2 bases from V and 0 bases from J, with 4 bases in between. CDR3 sequence: CASSLTLNTEAFF. The CDR3 DNA sequence: TGTGCCAGCAGTTTAACATTGAACACTGAAGCTTTCTTT.

The CDR3 DNA reads as TGTGCCAGCAGTAGAGAGTATGGGACAGGGAGCTACAATGAGCAGTTCTTC. Its translation: CASSREYGTGSYNEQFF. The chain has TRBV25-1 and TRBJ2-1, with 9 nucleotides matching TRBD1. The length of the CDR3 is 17 residues. Per germline, CDR1 MGHDK and CDR2 SYGVNS. The junction had 11 bases not matched to a gene; V was cut back by 5 bases and J by 3 bases.

The chain carries TRBV3-1 (or the pseudogene TRBV3-2) and TRBJ2-7; 8 bases align to TRBD2. The V segment lost 0 bases and the J segment 3 bases; nucleotides outside the gene matches: 4. The CDR3 runs to 15 residues. Germline CDR1 is LGHDT and CDR2 is YNNKEL (reference sequence). CDR3: CASSQDTSGLYEQYF. As DNA, the CDR3 is TGTGCCAGCAGCCAAGATACTAGCGGACTCTACGAGCAGTACTTC.

This clone was counted once. The sample has other DNA sequences that encode this CDR3 too. The chain carries TRBV11-2 and TRBJ1-3, with D possibly TRBD1 on 5 matching bases. Germline V gene data show CDR1 as SGHAT and CDR2 as FQNNGV. The CDR3 is 15 residues long. V was trimmed by 5 bases and J by 0 bases, leaving 11 bases between them. For the CDR3, the DNA is TGTGCCAGCAGCCTTACAGGAGACTCTGGAAACACCATATATTTT. Translation: CASSLTGDSGNTIYF.

This clone has only one observation. The gene calls are TRBV20-1 and TRBJ2-2; D might be TRBD2 (5 bases). The germline gives CDR1 DFQATT, CDR2 SNEGSKA (reference sequence). Trimming shortened V by 3 bases and J by 6 bases, and 14 bases separated the two germline ends. The CDR3 is 14 amino acids. The CDR3 DNA reads TGCAGTGCTAGTGACTACCGTTCCCCCGGGGAGCTGTTTTTT. The encoded protein is CSASDYRSPGELFF.

V gene TRBV29-1 combines with J gene TRBJ2-3, with TRBD2 matching over 8 bases. The ends lost 7 bases at V and 4 bases at J; junction bases unmatched: 4. Germline lookup yields CDR1 SQVTM and CDR2 ANQGSEA. This CDR3 region has 12 residues. CDR3 in amino acids: CSAGRGSDTQYF. CDR3 nucleotides: TGCAGCGCCGGGAGGGGATCAGATACGCAGTATTTT.

Details on this clone: The junction and the germline gene differ at one end; a read error may be behind it. The chain recombines TRBV7-7 with TRBJ2-3, with 10 positions matching TRBD2. The CDR3 sequence is 18 residues long. Looked up from germline, CDR1 is SSHAT and CDR2 is FNYEAQ (reference sequence). In nucleotides, the CDR3 is TGTGCTAGCAGCTTAGCGCGGACTAGCGGAGCCCTCACAGATACGCAGTATTTT. Amino acids: CASSLARTSGALTDTQYF. Drawing the rest from reference TRBV7-7 and TRBJ2-3, the complete variable domain is GAGVSQSPRYKVTKRGQDVTLRCDPISSHATLYWYQQALGQGPEFLTYFNYEAQPDKSGLPSDRFSAERPEGSISTLTIQRTEQRDSAMYRCASSLARTSGALTDTQYFGPGTRLTVL.

V gene TRBV14 combines with J gene TRBJ1-2; D may be TRBD1 (6 bases). V was trimmed by 4 bases and J by 9 bases, leaving 18 bases between them. The CDR3 covers 14 residues. From germline, CDR1 is SGHDN and CDR2 FVKESK. CDR3 DNA sequence: TGTGCCAGCAGCCTGACGGAGGGGGAGGGGAGCTACACCTTC. Translating it yields CASSLTEGEGSYTF.

This chain uses TRBV6-5 with TRBJ2-2; weak D call: TRBD2 (6 bases). Germline V gives CDR1 MNHEY, CDR2 SVGAGI. Trimming removed 6 bases at V and 4 bases at J, with 15 bases between. The CDR3 is 15 residues long. Here the CDR3 reads CASRGTGGITGELFF. The CDR3 DNA is TGTGCCAGCAGGGGAACAGGCGGGATCACCGGGGAGCTGTTTTTT.

V and J are TRBV6-1 and TRBJ2-1; 11 nucleotides line up with TRBD2. Germline CDR1 is MNHNS and CDR2 is SASEGT. Losses at the gene ends were 1 base for V and 9 bases for J; bases not matched to a gene: 2. This CDR3 contains 14 residues. The CDR3 DNA follows: TGTGCCAGCAGTGAAGTAGGACTAGCGGGTGAGCAGTTCTTC. This sequence encodes CASSEVGLAGEQFF.

On this clone: Other DNA sequences in this sample translate to the same CDR3. V is TRBV6-5 and J is TRBJ2-2; weak D call: TRBD1 (6 bases). CDR3 size: 13 residues. Germline V gives CDR1 MNHEY, CDR2 SVGAGI. Trimming took 4 bases from V and 3 from J, leaving 6 bases between them. In DNA, the CDR3 is TGTGCCAGCAGTTCAGGGGACACCGGGGAGCTGTTTTTT. The encoded protein is CASSSGDTGELFF.

V gene TRBV4-1 combines with J gene TRBJ2-1, with 8 positions matching TRBD1. The V and J ends lost 4 bases and 4 bases, in that order; junction bases with no gene match: 6. CDR3 length: 15 residues. Germline V gene lookup returns CDR1 MGHRA and CDR2 YSYEKL. The CDR3, as DNA: TGCGCCAGCAGCCTTCGACAGGGGACTTACAATGAGCAGTTCTTC. Translation: CASSLRQGTYNEQFF.

This rearrangement joins TRBV28 to TRBJ2-5; a possible D gene is TRBD2 (6 bases). Trimming removed 4 bases from V and 2 bases from J, with 14 bases in between. Germline CDR1 reads MDHEN; CDR2 reads SYDVKM. CDR3 length equals 15 residues. The CDR3 DNA reads TGTGCCAGCAGTTCCCCTGGGGGGACTCAAGAGACCCAGTACTTC. Protein product: CASSSPGGTQETQYF.

V is TRBV27 and J is TRBJ2-7; possibly TRBD2 for D (6 bases). This CDR3 contains 14 residues. V lost 5 bases and J 5 bases, leaving 16 bases between the germline ends. Germline V lookup: CDR1 MNHEY, CDR2 SMNVEV (reference sequence). CDR3 coding DNA: TGTGCCAGCAGTCCTCGACTAGGAAGCAACGAGCAGTACTTC. It codes for CASSPRLGSNEQYF.

The J gene is TRBJ2-6, the V gene TRBV6-5; TRBD1 matches at 8 bases. Trimming removed 7 bases from V and 5 bases from J; junction bases left unmatched: 1. Germline V CDR1 and CDR2: MNHEY, SVGAGI. This CDR3 spans 13 amino acids. CDR3 bases: TGTGCCAGCACAGGGGGCCGGGCCAACGTCCTGACTTTC. It translates to CASTGGRANVLTF.

The chain has TRBV5-1 and TRBJ1-1; D is undetermined. Trimming cost V 2 bases and J 0 bases, with 23 bases left between them. In germline, CDR1 is SGHRS, CDR2 YFSETQ. CDR3 length: 19 residues. As DNA, the CDR3 is TGCGCCAGCAGCTTAAGTCGACGTCGGGGAGCCTCCTTGAACACTGAAGCTTTCTTT. It encodes CASSLSRRRGASLNTEAFF.

V is TRBV7-2 and J is TRBJ2-7, with D possibly TRBD2 on 6 matching bases. Trimming stripped 2 bases from V and 2 bases from J, with 13 bases between. The CDR3 totals 15 residues. Germline CDR1 is SGHTA and CDR2 is FQGNSA. The CDR3 spells CASSLSAGRTYEQYF. The CDR3 bases are TGTGCCAGCAGCTTATCCGCGGGGCGAACCTACGAGCAGTACTTC. Variable domain in full (rest from reference TRBV7-2 and TRBJ2-7): GAGVSQSPSNKVTEKGKDVELRCDPISGHTALYWYRQSLGQGLEFLIYFQGNSAPDKSGLPSDRFSAERTGGSVSTLTIQRTQQEDSAVYLCASSLSAGRTYEQYFGPGTRLTVT.

J is TRBJ2-2 and V is TRBV7-9, with D hard to call. V was trimmed by 2 bases and J by 6 bases, leaving 10 bases between them. Germline CDR1 SEHNR, CDR2 FQNEAQ (reference sequence). This CDR3 contains 14 residues. The CDR3 here is CASSLMGRAGELFF. The CDR3, as DNA: TGTGCCAGCAGCTTAATGGGCCGTGCCGGGGAGCTGTTTTTT.